This TCR beta chain was recorded in a study of blood T cells in healthy people across ages (dated by TCRdb to about 2015). In terms of the full investigation: In model experiments, roughly one uniquely barcoded TCR beta cDNA molecule per two T cells was captured by template switching. To track age-related changes in TCR beta repertoire diversity, the study relied on deep sequencing normalized with unique cDNA molecular identifiers. The donors were split into four age groups: young (average 16 years), middle-aged (around 37), aged (about 62) and long-lived (approximately 80). To avoid experimental bias, donors of different ages were randomly spread across the sequencing lanes. The study analyzed two additional independent replicas of 1 million unique cDNA reads from the same blood draw for two donors, one aged 18 to 29 and one aged 80 or older.

Donors were a few dozen systemically healthy Caucasian individuals from Russia aged roughly 6 to 95 years. About 9.8 milliliters of peripheral blood were drawn from each donor into EDTA-treated Vacutainer tubes. Ficoll-Paque density-gradient centrifugation was used to isolate PBMCs, with at least 6 million per sample. Total RNA, at least 5 micrograms per sample, was extracted from PBMCs with Trizol reagent. For every donor, an aliquot of PBMCs went through flow cytometry to measure the percentages of naive CD45RAhigh/CD27high T cells. The library was generated by 5' RACE. TCRdb records Illumina HiSeq 2500 as the sequencer. The second PCR ran for roughly 6 to 11 cycles and used a J-beta primer mix along with a sample-barcoded 5' primer. A unique molecular identifier was introduced onto each TCR beta cDNA molecule by a template-switch 5' adaptor carrying 12 random nucleotides. Each sample yielded at least 3 million CDR3-containing paired-end reads. First-strand cDNA synthesis was performed from all RNA using the Mint cDNA synthesis kit, with priming by a TRBC-specific oligonucleotide. Following uracil-DNA glycosylase treatment, a first 18-cycle PCR with universal primers M1SS and BC2_uni_R was performed on all cDNA. The paper's data handling went like this. For normalization, 1 million high-quality reads were randomly selected from each sample, with every read carrying a distinct molecular identifier. Reads sharing molecular identifiers were discarded rather than binned into consensus sequences. MiTCR, set to a Q25 quality threshold and the strictest error-elimination algorithm, was used for CDR3 identification, clonotype clustering and error correction. A nonparametric unseen species model using Euler transformation provided a lower-bound estimate of total TCR beta diversity. Starting from the raw public reads, TCRdb applied fastp trimming at Q25, assembled clones with MiXCR and retained in-frame beta chains. Every CDR3 protein is listed once, alongside the most common genes and DNA of its rows. What appears here as the V and J calls and clone size reflects TCRdb's work, not the paper's. The sample yields approximately 1.5 million distinct CDR3 sequences; about 35% were counted once. About 11% of the sample comes from the top ten.

Including cysteine and phenylalanine, the CDR3 has 13 amino acids. Kept here is only the CDR3 DNA, which spans 39 bases and is read in frame from base 1. Reading the germline V gene gives CDR1 SGHTA and CDR2 FQGTGA. What the work shows at the level of the full study, not this receptor alone: Because the CMV infection status of the donors was unknown, age-related changes in expanded clonotypes may potentially have been confounded. Since profiling was done on bulk unsorted PBMCs, naive and antigen-experienced compartments could not be conclusively compared. Compared with the aged group, the long-lived group had more naive CD4+ T cells, fewer expanded clones and increased TCR diversity, suggesting age selection. A strong correlation was found between observed TCR beta diversity and the percentage of naive T cells measured by flow cytometry. Observed TCR beta diversity per million T cells fell roughly linearly with age, and a significant reduction was already apparent by age around 40. Total diversity estimates from one million sequenced T cells were considered lower bounds and underestimates.

This clonotype was counted a single time. Its specific antigen is unknown. A read error may account for a junction end that differs from germline. The TCR was taken from a woman aged 30 to 39 in good health. The sequencing input was blood. This receptor chain uses TRBV7-3 and TRBJ2-3; the D gene assignment is ambiguous. The CDR3 amino acid sequence is: CVSSSLGPDTQYF. The DNA sequence is TGTGTCAGCAGCTCCCTAGGACCGGATACGCAGTATTTT. Where the CDR3 stops, the reference TRBV7-3 and TRBJ2-3 genes take over; the full variable domain is GAGVSQTPSNKVTEKGKYVELRCDPISGHTALYWYRQSLGQGPEFLIYFQGTGAADDSGLPNDRFFAVRPEGSVSTLKIQRTERGDSAVYLCVSSSLGPDTQYFGPGTRLTVL.